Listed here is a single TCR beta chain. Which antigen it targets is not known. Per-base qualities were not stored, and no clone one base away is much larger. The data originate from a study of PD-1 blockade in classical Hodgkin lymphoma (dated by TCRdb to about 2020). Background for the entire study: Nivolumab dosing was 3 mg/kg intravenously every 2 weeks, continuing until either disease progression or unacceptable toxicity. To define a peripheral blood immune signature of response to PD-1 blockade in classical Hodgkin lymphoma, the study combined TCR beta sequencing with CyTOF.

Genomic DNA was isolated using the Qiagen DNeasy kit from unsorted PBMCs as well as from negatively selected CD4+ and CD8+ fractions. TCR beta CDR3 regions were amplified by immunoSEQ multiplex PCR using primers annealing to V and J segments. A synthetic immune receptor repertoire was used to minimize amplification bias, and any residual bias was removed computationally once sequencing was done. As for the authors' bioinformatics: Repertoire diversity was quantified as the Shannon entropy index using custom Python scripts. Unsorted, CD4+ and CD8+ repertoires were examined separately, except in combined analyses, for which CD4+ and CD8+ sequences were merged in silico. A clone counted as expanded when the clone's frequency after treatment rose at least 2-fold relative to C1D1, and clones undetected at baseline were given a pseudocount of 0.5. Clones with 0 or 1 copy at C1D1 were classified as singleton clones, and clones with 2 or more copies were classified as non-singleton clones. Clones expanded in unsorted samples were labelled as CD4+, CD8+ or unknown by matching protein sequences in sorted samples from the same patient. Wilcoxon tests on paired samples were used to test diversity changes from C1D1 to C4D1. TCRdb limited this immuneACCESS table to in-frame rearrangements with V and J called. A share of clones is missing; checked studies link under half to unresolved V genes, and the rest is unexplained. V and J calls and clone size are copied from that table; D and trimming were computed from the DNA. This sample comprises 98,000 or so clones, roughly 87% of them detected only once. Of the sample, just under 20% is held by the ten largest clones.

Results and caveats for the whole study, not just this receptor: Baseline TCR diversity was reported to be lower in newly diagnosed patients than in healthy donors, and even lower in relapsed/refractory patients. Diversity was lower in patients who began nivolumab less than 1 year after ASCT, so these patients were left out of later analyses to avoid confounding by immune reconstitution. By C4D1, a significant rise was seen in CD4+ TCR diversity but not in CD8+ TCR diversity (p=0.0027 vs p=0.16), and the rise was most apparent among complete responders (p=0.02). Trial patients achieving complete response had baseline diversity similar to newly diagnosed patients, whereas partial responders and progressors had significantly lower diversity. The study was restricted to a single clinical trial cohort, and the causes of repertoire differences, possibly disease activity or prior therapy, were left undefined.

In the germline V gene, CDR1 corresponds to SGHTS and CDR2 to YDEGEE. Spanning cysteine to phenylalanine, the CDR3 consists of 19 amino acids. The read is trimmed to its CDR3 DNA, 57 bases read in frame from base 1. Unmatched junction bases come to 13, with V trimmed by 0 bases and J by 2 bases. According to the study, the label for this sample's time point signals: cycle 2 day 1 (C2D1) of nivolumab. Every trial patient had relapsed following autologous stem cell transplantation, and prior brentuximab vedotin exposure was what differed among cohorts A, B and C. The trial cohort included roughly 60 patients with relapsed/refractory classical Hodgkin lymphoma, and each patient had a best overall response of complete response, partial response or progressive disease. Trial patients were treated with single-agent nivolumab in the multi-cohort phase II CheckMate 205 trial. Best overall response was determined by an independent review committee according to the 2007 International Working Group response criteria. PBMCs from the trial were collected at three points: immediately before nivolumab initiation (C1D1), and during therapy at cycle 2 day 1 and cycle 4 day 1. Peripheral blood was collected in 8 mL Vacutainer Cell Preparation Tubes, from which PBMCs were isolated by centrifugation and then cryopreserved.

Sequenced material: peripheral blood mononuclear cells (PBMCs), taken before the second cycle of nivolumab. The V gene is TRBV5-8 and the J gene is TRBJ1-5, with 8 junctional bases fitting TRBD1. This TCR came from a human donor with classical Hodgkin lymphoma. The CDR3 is CASSLEFGRGLGRNQPQHF. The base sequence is TGTGCCAGCAGCTTGGAATTTGGCAGGGGGCTCGGACGCAATCAGCCCCAGCATTTT.